One T cell receptor beta chain is described in this entry. Original data processing: Estimated nucleated cell counts came from reference gene primer amplification. This table comes from immunoSEQ multiplex PCR, and its TCRdb copy is limited to in-frame clones, with some not included. V and J calls and clone size are as listed in that table; D and trimming were resolved from the DNA. The sample has approximately 230,000 clones, around nine tenths seen once. The sample originates from a study of blood T cell repertoires in COVID-19. The wider study: Italy, Spain and the United States were the sources of the convalescent and acute COVID-19 samples. PBMCs, B-cell-depleted T cells, or T cells were the source of the cDNA or gDNA that made up the material.

Germline-derived CDR1 and CDR2 are SNHLY and FYNNEI. The CDR3 runs 14 residues. With 6 bases removed from V and 0 bases from J, the gap between germline ends came to 11 bases. Sequenced sample: peripheral blood. The TCR sequence derives from a young man with active or convalescent COVID-19. The chain links TRBV2 to TRBJ1-2, with unresolved D. CDR3 loop: CASRENGANYGYTF. The DNA of the CDR3 is TGTGCCAGCAGAGAAAACGGAGCTAACTATGGCTACACCTTC.